The source of this T cell receptor (beta chain) is a study of monozygotic twins with inflammatory bowel disease. The germline gives CDR1 SNHLY, CDR2 FYNNEI. This CDR3 has 11 amino acids. UMIs that had a 6-nucleotide sample barcode were put in using template switching. TCRdb re-called the 5' RACE reads; one entry per CDR3 protein, DNA not given. This table lists about 300,000 distinct CDR3 sequences. V and J are TRBV2 and TRBJ1-2. Sequencing was performed on blood. The TCR sequence derives from a human donor with ulcerative colitis or Crohn's disease, or a healthy co-twin of an affected twin (not recorded which). CDR3 in amino acids: CASTAGQAYTF.